This TCR beta chain was identified in a study of blood T cell repertoires in COVID-19. Looking at the study overall: Samples of COVID-19 (acute and convalescent) were obtained from the United States, Italy and Spain. The cDNA or gDNA used as material had been derived from T cells, B-cell-depleted T cells, or PBMCs.

Germline CDR1 reads LNHDA; CDR2 reads SQIVND (reference sequence). The CDR3 is 15 residues long. Trimming removed 5 bases from V and 3 bases from J, with 14 bases in between. Authors' data handling: From reference gene primer amplification, estimates of nucleated cell counts were derived. Sequenced by immunoSEQ multiplex PCR; TCRdb stores in-frame clones only, minus some. The DNA was the basis for D and trimming; V, J and clone size are from that table. The sample contains about 81,000 clones, about nine tenths of which appear only once. Specimen: peripheral blood. The chain has TRBV19 and TRBJ1-3, with no clear D. This receptor was obtained from a man between 70 and 80 years old with active or convalescent COVID-19. CDR3 region: CASSLQRVLGNTIYF. CDR3 nucleotide sequence: TGTGCCAGTAGTCTCCAGAGGGTTCTTGGAAACACCATATATTTT.